These T cell receptor beta chains were read from a single sample in a study of blood T cell repertoires in COVID-19. Assay used: immunoSEQ multiplex PCR; TCRdb lists only in-frame clones, some missing. The sample shows under 80,000 clones, roughly 80% of them seen only once. Sequencing was carried out using peripheral blood. These receptors were obtained from a woman of 80 years or more with active or convalescent COVID-19. Each CDR3 is given with its conserved first and last residue. Fields, in order: D gene, J gene, V gene, CDR3 DNA, CDR3 protein. The D gene is left open where the match is weak.

D: TRBD1
J: TRBJ1-5
V: TRBV28
DNA: TGTGCCAGCAGTTTTTCGGACAGGGGAGGGCCCCAGCATTTT
CDR3: CASSFSDRGGPQHF

D: .
J: TRBJ1-3
V: TRBV7-8
DNA: TGTGCCAGCAGCTTAGCGATCGCGGTGAGCTCTGGAAACACCATATATTTT
CDR3: CASSLAIAVSSGNTIYF

D: TRBD2
J: TRBJ2-7
V: TRBV7-9
DNA: TGTGCCAGCAGCCCCCGGTTGGTAGCGGGAGTCCACGAGCAGTACTTC
CDR3: CASSPRLVAGVHEQYF

D: .
J: TRBJ2-5
V: TRBV7-3
DNA: TGTGCCAGCAGCTCAATCGGCGGATCCCAAGAGACCCAGTACTTC
CDR3: CASSSIGGSQETQYF

D: TRBD1
J: TRBJ2-7
V: TRBV24-1
DNA: TGTGCCACCAGTGACCCAGGGGGATCCCCCTACGAGCAGTACTTC
CDR3: CATSDPGGSPYEQYF

D: TRBD2
J: TRBJ2-1
V: TRBV11-2
DNA: TGTGCCAGCAGCTTAGAAAGACTAGCTAGCAATGAGCAGTTCTTC
CDR3: CASSLERLASNEQFF

D: .
J: TRBJ2-5
V: TRBV5-6
DNA: TGTGCCAGCAGCTTGGTCCCTGAGGAGACCCAGTACTTC
CDR3: CASSLVPEETQYF

D: TRBD1
J: TRBJ1-1
V: TRBV11-1
DNA: TGTGCCAGCAGCCCCCGACAGGGCCGAATCGCTGAAGCTTTCTTT
CDR3: CASSPRQGRIAEAFF

D: .
J: TRBJ1-4
V: TRBV5-4
DNA: TGTGCCAGCAGCTTCGAGGGCTCAACTAATGAAAAACTGTTTTTT
CDR3: CASSFEGSTNEKLFF

D: .
J: TRBJ1-1
V: TRBV28
DNA: TGTGCCAGTTGCGGCCAGGGCGGGAACACTGAAGCTTTCTTT
CDR3: CASCGQGGNTEAFF

D: TRBD2
J: TRBJ2-1
V: TRBV28
DNA: TGTGCCAGCAGTTTACGCGGACTAGCGGGGTACAATGAGCAGTTCTTC
CDR3: CASSLRGLAGYNEQFF

D: TRBD1
J: TRBJ1-2
V: TRBV5-1
DNA: TGCGCCAGCAGCTGGGGGACAGGGATTGGCTACACCTTC
CDR3: CASSWGTGIGYTF